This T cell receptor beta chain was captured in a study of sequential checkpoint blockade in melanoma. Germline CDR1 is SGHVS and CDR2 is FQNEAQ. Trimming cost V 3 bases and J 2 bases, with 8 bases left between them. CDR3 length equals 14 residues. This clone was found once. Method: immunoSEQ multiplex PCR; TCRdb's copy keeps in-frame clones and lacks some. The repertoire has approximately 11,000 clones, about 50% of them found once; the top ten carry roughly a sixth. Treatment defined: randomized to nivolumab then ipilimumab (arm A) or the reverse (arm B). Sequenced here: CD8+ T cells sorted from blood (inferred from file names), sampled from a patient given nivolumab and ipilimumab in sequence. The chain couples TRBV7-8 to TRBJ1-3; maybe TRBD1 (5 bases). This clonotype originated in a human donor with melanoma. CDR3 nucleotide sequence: TGTGCCAGCAGCTTCATAGGGGCTGGAAACACCATATATTTT. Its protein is CASSFIGAGNTIYF.